This T cell receptor (beta chain) was sequenced for a study of T-cell memory formation after mild COVID-19. Whole-study results and caveats: Largely, contracting CD4+ clones fell within CM and EM, and contracting CD8+ clones within EMRA.

TCRdb processed the 5' RACE reads anew with MiXCR; each CDR3 protein has one entry. The profile covers about 190,000 distinct CDR3 sequences, with under 12% appearing a single time and approximately 3% taken by the ten largest. About this clonotype: The antigen is undetermined.

Germline CDR1 MNHEY, CDR2 SVGEGT. The CDR3 has 14 residues. Trimming removed 0 bases at V and 2 bases at J, with 7 bases between. The source of this sequence is a man between 18 and 35 years old who had mild COVID-19 (a few samples of this study predate the infection). Cell type and time point are not known. Sequenced: PBMCs or a T cell subset sorted from them (not recorded which). The chain uses TRBV6-2 or TRBV6-3 and TRBJ1-2; D not resolved. The CDR3 DNA is TGTGCCAGCAGTTACTCAGCTGCCAACTATGGCTACACCTTC. This encodes CASSYSAANYGYTF.